The 15 T cell receptor beta chains below were found in one sample sequenced in a study of human T cells and chemical hapten exposure. Sample time point: pre-sensitization, week 0. Treatment in this sample: therapeutic diphenylcyclopropenone sensitization with weekly scalp DPC. TCRdb called the RACE reads again in MiXCR, with one record for every CDR3 protein. The sample lists a few hundred thousand distinct CDR3 sequences; 8.6% were seen once. Here the sequenced sample was whole blood, taken in connection with sensitization to the hapten diphenylcyclopropenone (DPC). Every receptor here comes from a woman in her thirties or forties with alopecia areata. Some clones in this sample may be carry-over from other donors' samples.

The chain carries TRBV20-1 and TRBJ2-3, with 12 positions matching TRBD2. CDR3 length: 15 residues. With 1 base clipped from V and 2 bases from J, the junction kept 1 base outside the gene matches. Germline V gene sequence: CDR1 DFQATT, CDR2 SNEGSKA (reference sequence). The CDR3 sequence: CSARGTSGITDTQYF. CDR3 DNA sequence: TGCAGTGCTAGAGGGACTAGCGGGATCACAGATACGCAGTATTTT.

The chain links TRBV11-2 to TRBJ2-3; 10 bases are a match to TRBD2. Losses at the gene ends were 2 bases for V and 3 bases for J; bases not matched to a gene: 5. Germline assignment: CDR1 SGHAT and CDR2 FQNNGV. This CDR3 contains 16 residues. The CDR3 bases are TGTGCCAGCAGCTTAATCGGGACTAGCGTGACAGATACGCAGTATTTT. Its protein product is CASSLIGTSVTDTQYF.

This clonotype was observed many times. The chain links TRBV28 to TRBJ2-2, with D perhaps TRBD1 or TRBD2 (8 bases each). The CDR3 consists of 19 residues. Deletions cut 6 bases from V and 6 bases from J, with 29 bases between. Germline V CDR1 and CDR2: MDHEN, SYDVKM. CDR3 nucleotides: TGTGCCAGCAGAATCCAGGGGGCTTACACTAGCGGAGGGGCCGGGGAGCTGTTTTTT. The encoded protein is CASRIQGAYTSGGAGELFF. The variable domain in full, with the rest retrieved from reference TRBV28 and TRBJ2-2, is DVKVTQSSRYLVKRTGEKVFLECVQDMDHENMFWYRQDPGLGLRLIYFSYDVKMKEKGDIPEGYSVSREKKERFSLILESASTNQTSMYLCASRIQGAYTSGGAGELFFGEGSRLTVL.

This clonotype has a handful of counts. The chain has TRBV7-9 and TRBJ2-1, with 8 positions matching TRBD1. The CDR3 spans 17 residues. Germline V gene data show CDR1 as SEHNR and CDR2 as FQNEAQ (reference sequence). After removal of 4 bases from V and 5 bases from J, the junction contained 13 bases not matched to a gene. The CDR3: CASSSTTGVKEHNEQFF. CDR3 in DNA: TGTGCCAGCAGCTCTACGACAGGGGTAAAGGAACACAATGAGCAGTTCTTC.

This clonotype was observed at least ten times. The chain is built from TRBV12-3 or TRBV12-4 and TRBJ2-5, with D possibly being TRBD1 (6 bases). This CDR3 is 14 amino acids long. V was trimmed by 6 bases and J by 4 bases, leaving 15 bases between them. This CDR3 is CASSPQGFRETQYF. The CDR3 region has the DNA TGTGCCAGCAGCCCACAGGGTTTTAGAGAGACCCAGTACTTC.

The chain couples TRBV12-3 or TRBV12-4 to TRBJ1-6, with D unresolved. V lost 8 bases to trimming and J lost 0 bases, with 8 bases between them. The CDR3 contains 14 residues. The CDR3 sequence is CASRSLSYNSPLHF. The CDR3, as DNA: TGTGCCAGCCGTAGCCTCTCCTATAATTCACCCCTCCACTTT.

This clonotype was counted only a few times. The J gene is TRBJ2-1, the V gene TRBV4-2; 9 bases line up with TRBD2. The CDR3 is 16 amino acids. After removal of 5 bases from V and 1 base from J, the junction contained 6 bases not matched to a gene. CDR1 and CDR2 (germline): LGHNA, YNFKEQ. CDR3 bases: TGTGCCAGCAGCGTAGACCTAGCGGGGTCCTACAATGAGCAGTTCTTC. As protein: CASSVDLAGSYNEQFF.

Many counts were recorded for this clonotype. The rearrangement uses TRBV6-5 and TRBJ1-5, with 8 positions matching TRBD1. This CDR3 has 14 residues. Germline trimming cut 2 bases from V and 9 bases from J; bases unmatched to any gene: 6. CDR1 is MNHEY and CDR2 is SVGAGI in the germline V gene. Here the CDR3 reads CASSYTGQGRPQHF. CDR3 in DNA: TGTGCCAGCAGTTACACAGGACAGGGTAGGCCCCAGCATTTT.

The chain combines TRBV29-1 with TRBJ2-7, with D possibly matching TRBD2 (5 bases). Per the germline V gene, CDR1 is SQVTM and CDR2 is ANQGSEA. This CDR3 region has 11 residues. Between the trimmed V and J ends, which lost 6 bases and 4 bases, there was a span of 10 bases. CDR3: CSVKREYEQYF. The CDR3 region has the DNA TGCAGCGTCAAGAGGGAATACGAGCAGTACTTC.

This clonotype came up many times. The genes are TRBV30 and TRBJ1-1, with D perhaps TRBD1 (5 bases). Trimming removed 3 bases at V and 6 bases at J, with 20 bases between. Germline V CDR1 and CDR2: GTSNPN, SVGIG (reference sequence). The CDR3 is made up of 15 amino acids. The DNA for the CDR3 is TGTGCCTGGAGCCTTACAGGCAGGGCTAAGTCTGAAGCTTTCTTT. Amino acids: CAWSLTGRAKSEAFF.

The V gene is TRBV4-2, the J gene TRBJ2-5; no firm D call. The CDR3 runs 13 residues. Trimming removed 0 bases from V and 5 bases from J, with 7 bases in between. Germline V lookup: CDR1 LGHNA, CDR2 YNFKEQ. The CDR3 is CASSQESVETQYF. In nucleotides, the CDR3 is TGTGCCAGCAGCCAAGAATCCGTTGAGACCCAGTACTTC.

The chain is built from TRBV7-2 and TRBJ2-2; unclear D gene. V was clipped by 0 bases and J by 3 bases, with 5 bases between them. Germline-derived CDR1 and CDR2 are SGHTA and FQGNSA. The length of the CDR3 is 14 residues. The CDR3, as DNA: TGTGCCAGCAGCTTAGCGGCATACACCGGGGAGCTGTTTTTT. Its protein product is CASSLAAYTGELFF. Looking up the rest from reference TRBV7-2 and TRBJ2-2 gives the full variable domain: GAGVSQSPSNKVTEKGKDVELRCDPISGHTALYWYRQSLGQGLEFLIYFQGNSAPDKSGLPSDRFSAERTGGSVSTLTIQRTQQEDSAVYLCASSLAAYTGELFFGEGSRLTVL.

A few counts support this clonotype. This chain connects TRBV5-1 to TRBJ2-7; the match to TRBD1 covers 9 bases. CDR1 is SGHRS, CDR2 YFSETQ, per germline. Trimming cost V 2 bases and J 3 bases; bases outside gene matches: 6. This CDR3 contains 15 residues. Here the CDR3 reads CASSLQGAENYEQYF. CDR3 DNA sequence: TGCGCCAGCAGCTTACAGGGGGCAGAAAACTACGAGCAGTACTTC.

The CDR3 DNA reads TGTGCCAGCAAGCGTGAGGGGCGCACAGATACGCAGTATTTT. Its protein product is CASKREGRTDTQYF. This chain connects TRBV6-5 to TRBJ2-3; D tentatively fits TRBD1 or TRBD2 (5 bases each). Trimming left V 7 bases short and J 1 base short, with 12 bases between. The CDR3 has 14 residues. The germline V gene encodes CDR1 MNHEY and CDR2 SVGAGI.

The CDR3 is CASSGTGTVAQETQYF. The CDR3 DNA sequence: TGTGCCAGCAGCGGCACCGGGACGGTCGCTCAAGAGACCCAGTACTTC. The chain couples TRBV7-2 to TRBJ2-5; either TRBD1 or TRBD2 may supply D (5 bases each). The length of the CDR3 is 16 residues. In germline, CDR1 is SGHTA, CDR2 FQGNSA. Trimming shortened V by 5 bases and J by 2 bases, and 18 bases separated the two germline ends.